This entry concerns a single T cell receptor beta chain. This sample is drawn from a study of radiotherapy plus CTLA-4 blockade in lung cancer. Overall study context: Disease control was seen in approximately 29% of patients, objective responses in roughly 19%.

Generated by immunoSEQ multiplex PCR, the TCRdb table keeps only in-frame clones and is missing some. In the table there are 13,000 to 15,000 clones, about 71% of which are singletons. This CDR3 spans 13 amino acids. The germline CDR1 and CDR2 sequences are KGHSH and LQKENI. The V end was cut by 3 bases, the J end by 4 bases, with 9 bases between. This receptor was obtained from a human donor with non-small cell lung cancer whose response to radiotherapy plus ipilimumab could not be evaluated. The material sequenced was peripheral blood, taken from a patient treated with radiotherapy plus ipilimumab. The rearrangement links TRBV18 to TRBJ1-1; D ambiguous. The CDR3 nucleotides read TGTGCCAGCTCACCTAATACCGGCACTGAAGCTTTCTTT. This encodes CASSPNTGTEAFF.